The 15 T cell receptor beta chains presented below share a single source sample, sequenced in a study of blood T cell repertoires in COVID-19. Data came from immunoSEQ multiplex PCR; TCRdb stores just in-frame clones and leaves some out. The top ten clones hold around 2% of a sample with tens of thousands of clones, 75% to 95% of them seen once. The sequencing input was peripheral blood. The receptors originated from a man aged 55 to 70 with acute or convalescent COVID-19.

This clone was counted a single time. This chain uses TRBV3-1 (or the pseudogene TRBV3-2) with TRBJ2-1; 8 nucleotides align to TRBD2. Looked up from germline, CDR1 is LGHDT and CDR2 is YNNKEL (reference sequence). The CDR3 loop spans 15 amino acids. V shed 7 bases, J shed 7 bases, and the junction held 12 bases outside the gene matches. The CDR3 nucleotides are TGTGCCAGCACCTCCTTCTCGGGAGGGCCTAATGAGCAGTTCTTC. Residues: CASTSFSGGPNEQFF.

This chain links TRBV11-2 with TRBJ2-1, with D perhaps matching TRBD1 (5 bases). V was shortened by 5 bases and J by 4 bases, with 12 bases between the two germline ends. This CDR3 is built from 14 residues. CDR1 is SGHAT, CDR2 FQNNGV, per germline. CDR3 coding DNA: TGTGCCAGCAGCCGGACAAGCTGGTACAATGAGCAGTTCTTC. Its translation is CASSRTSWYNEQFF.

The rearrangement links TRBV4-1 to TRBJ2-1, with 12 bases fitting TRBD2. CDR1 and CDR2 from the germline V gene are MGHRA and YSYEKL. The length of the CDR3 is 16 residues. V gave up 0 bases and J gave up 8 bases; unmatched junction bases: 5. DNA for the CDR3: TGCGCCAGCAGCCAAGATGGACTAGCGGGAAGCTATGAGCAGTTCTTC. Protein: CASSQDGLAGSYEQFF.

The V and J genes are TRBV7-2 and TRBJ2-1; TRBD1 is a possible D gene (6 bases). This CDR3 contains 13 residues. V was cut by 8 bases and J by 8 bases, with 16 bases left in between. Per germline, CDR1 SGHTA and CDR2 FQGNSA. The CDR3 loop reads CASFTGLVDEQFF. CDR3 DNA: TGTGCCAGCTTTACAGGGCTGGTCGATGAGCAGTTCTTC.

The chain joins TRBV24-1 to TRBJ2-7; 11 bases line up with TRBD2. This CDR3 contains 13 residues. Unmatched junction bases numbered 1, after V lost 9 bases and J lost 1 base. CDR1 is KGHDR, CDR2 SFDVKD, per germline. CDR3 protein: CATGTSGSYEQYF. Written as DNA, the CDR3 is TGTGCCACCGGGACTAGCGGATCCTACGAGCAGTACTTC.

This rearrangement joins TRBV30 to TRBJ2-1; a possible D gene is TRBD1 (6 bases). The V end lost 0 bases, the J end lost 8 bases, and 14 bases lay between the germline ends. CDR3 size: 14 residues. Per the germline V gene, CDR1 is GTSNPN and CDR2 is SVGIG (reference sequence). This chain's CDR3 is CAWSVQGNGDEQFF. Written as DNA, the CDR3 is TGTGCCTGGAGTGTTCAGGGGAATGGGGATGAGCAGTTCTTC. Drawing the rest from reference TRBV30 and TRBJ2-1, the complete variable domain is SQTIHQWPATLVQPVGSPLSLECTVEGTSNPNLYWYRQAAGRGLQLLFYSVGIGQISSEVPQNLSASRPQDRQFILSSKKLLLSDSGFYLCAWSVQGNGDEQFFGPGTRLTVL.

This clone has a single count. The rearrangement links TRBV15 to TRBJ1-4; TRBD1 matches 9 bases. This CDR3 comprises 17 residues. The V and J ends lost 3 bases and 1 base, in that order; junction bases with no gene match: 6. The germline V gene encodes CDR1 LNHNV and CDR2 YYDKDF (reference sequence). For the CDR3, the DNA is TGTGCCACCAGCAGTGGACAGACAGGGGGAACTAATGAAAAACTGTTTTTT. Translation: CATSSGQTGGTNEKLFF.

The gene calls are TRBV28 and TRBJ1-6; weak D call: TRBD1 (6 bases). CDR1 is MDHEN, CDR2 SYDVKM, per germline. CDR3 length: 13 residues. CDR3 in DNA: TGTGGCCTCCGGGACAACCGTAATTCACCCCTCCACTTT. It specifies CGLRDNRNSPLHF.

V is TRBV3-1 (or the pseudogene TRBV3-2) and J is TRBJ1-5, with 7 bases fitting TRBD1. Germline CDR1 LGHDT, CDR2 YNNKEL (reference sequence). V trimming: 7 bases; J trimming: 5 bases; junction bases outside the gene matches: 8. The CDR3 has 14 residues. This CDR3 reads CASTTGVRDQPQHF. The CDR3 DNA sequence: TGTGCCAGCACCACAGGGGTCAGAGATCAGCCCCAGCATTTT.

This clone was seen only a few times. The rearrangement joins TRBV25-1 to TRBJ1-1; TRBD1 matches 7 bases. This CDR3 contains 16 residues. Per germline, CDR1 MGHDK and CDR2 SYGVNS. V shed 4 bases and J 2 bases; nucleotides not matched to a gene: 10. DNA of the CDR3: TGTGCCAGCAGTGTAACAGGGGTATCCCTAAACACTGAAGCTTTCTTT. This gives the protein CASSVTGVSLNTEAFF.

The chain recombines TRBV5-6 with TRBJ2-3, with D unclear. CDR3 length: 13 amino acids. Looked up from germline, CDR1 is SGHDT and CDR2 is YYEEEE. V shed 4 bases and J shed 0 bases, with 6 bases lying between them. CDR3 bases: TGTGCCAGCAGCAAGACTAGCACAGATACGCAGTATTTT. Residues: CASSKTSTDTQYF.

The genes are TRBV2 and TRBJ1-6; the match to TRBD1 covers 8 bases. The CDR3 is 15 amino acids. Trimming took 10 bases from V and 3 from J; bases not matched to a gene: 8. From germline, CDR1 is SNHLY and CDR2 FYNNEI. The CDR3 DNA reads as TGTGCCAAGGGGACAGGACCTATCTATAATTCACCCCTCCACTTT. This translates into CAKGTGPIYNSPLHF.

The rearrangement joins TRBV2 to TRBJ2-7, with 9 positions matching TRBD1. V was pared by 6 bases and J by 9 bases, with 12 bases of the junction left unmatched. The V gene's germline CDR1 is SNHLY and CDR2 FYNNEI. This CDR3 has 14 amino acids. CDR3 DNA sequence: TGTGCCAGCAGCCTCCGGGACAGGGAAAGCGTGCAGTACTTC. It encodes CASSLRDRESVQYF. The full variable domain, with the rest looked up from reference TRBV2 and TRBJ2-7, is EPEVTQTPSHQVTQMGQEVILRCVPISNHLYFYWYRQILGQKVEFLVSFYNNEISEKSEIFDDQFSVERPDGSNFTLKIRSTKLEDSAMYFCASSLRDRESVQYFGPGTRLTVT.

The gene calls are TRBV7-9 and TRBJ2-6; D remains unclear. V gave up 8 bases and J gave up 4 bases, with 6 bases separating them. This CDR3 is built from 12 residues. Per germline, CDR1 SEHNR and CDR2 FQNEAQ (reference sequence). Here the CDR3 reads CASLSGANVLTF. CDR3 coding DNA: TGTGCCAGCCTTTCCGGGGCCAACGTCCTGACTTTC.

This sequence joins TRBV7-3 and TRBJ2-1, with TRBD2 matching over 8 bases. Germline CDR1 reads SGHTA; CDR2 reads FQGTGA. Trimming cost V 5 bases and J 0 bases; bases outside gene matches: 3. The CDR3 totals 15 residues. CDR3 amino acids: CASSPSGSSYNEQFF. The CDR3 nucleotides read TGTGCCAGCAGCCCCAGCGGGAGCTCCTACAATGAGCAGTTCTTC.